This T cell receptor beta chain comes out of a study of vaccination effects on CD4 cells after COVID-19. Details on this clone: Its antigen is currently unknown.

Profiled with immunoSEQ multiplex PCR; TCRdb holds only in-frame clones, not every one. The data show 45,000 or so clones, around 70% seen once. The V gene's germline CDR1 is KGHSH and CDR2 LQKENI. CDR3 length: 16 amino acids. V shed 0 bases and J 7 bases; nucleotides not matched to a gene: 6. Cultured cells yielded isolated CD4+ T cells after less than 11 days. The source is a human donor who had a prior SARS-CoV-2 infection. Specimen: CD4+ T cells from PBMCs cultured without peptide, collected before COVID-19 vaccination. The rearrangement joins TRBV18 to TRBJ2-1; TRBD2 agrees at 10 bases. The DNA for the CDR3 is TGTGCCAGCTCACCACCGAACCTAGCGGGGGTGAATGAGCAGTTCTTC. Translating it yields CASSPPNLAGVNEQFF.